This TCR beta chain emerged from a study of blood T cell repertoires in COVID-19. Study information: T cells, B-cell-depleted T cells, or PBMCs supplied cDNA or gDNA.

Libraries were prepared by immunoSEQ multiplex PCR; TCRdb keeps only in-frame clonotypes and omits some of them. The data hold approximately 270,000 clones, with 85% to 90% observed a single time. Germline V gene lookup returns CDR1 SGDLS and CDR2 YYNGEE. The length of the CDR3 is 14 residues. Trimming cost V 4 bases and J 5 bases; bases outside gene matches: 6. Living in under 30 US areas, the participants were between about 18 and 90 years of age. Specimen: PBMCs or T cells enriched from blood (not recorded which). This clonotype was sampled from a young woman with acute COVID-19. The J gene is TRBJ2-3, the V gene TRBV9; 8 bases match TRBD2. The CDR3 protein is CASSWAGGEDTQYF. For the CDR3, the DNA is TGTGCCAGCAGCTGGGCGGGAGGTGAAGATACGCAGTATTTT. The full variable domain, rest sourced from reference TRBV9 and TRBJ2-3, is DSGVTQTPKHLITATGQRVTLRCSPRSGDLSVYWYQQSLDQGLQFLIQYYNGEERAKGNILERFSAQQFPDLHSELNLSSLELGDSALYFCASSWAGGEDTQYFGPGTRLTVL.